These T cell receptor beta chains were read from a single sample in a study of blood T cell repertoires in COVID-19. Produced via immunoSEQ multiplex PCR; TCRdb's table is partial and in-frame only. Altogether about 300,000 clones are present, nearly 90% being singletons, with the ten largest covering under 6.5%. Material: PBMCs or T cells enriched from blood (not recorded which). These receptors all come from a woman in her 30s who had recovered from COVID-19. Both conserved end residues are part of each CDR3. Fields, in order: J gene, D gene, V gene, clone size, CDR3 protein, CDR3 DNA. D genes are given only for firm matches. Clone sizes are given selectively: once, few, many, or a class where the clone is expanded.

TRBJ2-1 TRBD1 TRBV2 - CASLRDRGLGEQFF TGTGCCAGCCTTCGCGACAGGGGGCTAGGTGAGCAGTTCTTC
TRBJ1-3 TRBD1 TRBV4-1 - CASSQDRTGGNTIYF TGCGCCAGCAGCCAAGATCGGACAGGGGGAAACACCATATATTTT
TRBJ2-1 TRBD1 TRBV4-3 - CASSRHSPLDRVYNEQFF TGCGCCAGCAGCCGTCACTCCCCCTTGGACAGGGTCTACAATGAGCAGTTCTTC
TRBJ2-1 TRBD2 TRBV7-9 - CASSLASGGASQFF TGTGCCAGCAGCTTAGCGAGCGGGGGGGCAAGCCAGTTCTTC
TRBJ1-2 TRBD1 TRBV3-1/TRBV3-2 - CASSTDRVRGYTF TGTGCCAGCAGCACCGACAGGGTCCGGGGCTACACCTTC
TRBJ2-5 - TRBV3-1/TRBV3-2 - CASQGHLQETQYF TGTGCCAGCCAGGGACACCTCCAAGAGACCCAGTACTTC
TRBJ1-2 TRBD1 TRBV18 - CASSPVDRGTHGYTF TGTGCCAGCTCACCCGTCGACAGGGGGACTCATGGCTACACCTTC
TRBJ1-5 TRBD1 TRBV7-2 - CASSLVVGQGSTQHF TGTGCCAGCAGCTTAGTAGTCGGACAGGGGTCGACCCAGCATTTT
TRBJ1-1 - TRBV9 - CASSPPGGTDTEAFF TGTGCCAGCAGCCCTCCGGGGGGGACTGACACTGAAGCTTTCTTT
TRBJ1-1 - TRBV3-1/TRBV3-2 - CASSQDRASRVGEAFF TGTGCCAGCAGCCAAGACAGGGCCTCGCGCGTGGGTGAAGCTTTCTTT
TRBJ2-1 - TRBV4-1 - CASSQGGLGRGPYNEQFF TGCGCCAGCAGCCAGGGTGGCTTGGGGCGGGGGCCGTACAATGAGCAGTTCTTC
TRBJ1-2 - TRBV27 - CASRLGGANYGYTF TGTGCCAGCAGACTGGGGGGGGCTAACTATGGCTACACCTTC
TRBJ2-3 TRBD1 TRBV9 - CASSVSGGLTDTQYF TGTGCCAGCAGCGTCTCAGGGGGCTTGACAGATACGCAGTATTTT
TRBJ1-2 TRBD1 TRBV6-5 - CASSYGTGNGGYTF TGTGCCAGCAGTTACGGGACAGGGAATGGGGGCTACACCTTC
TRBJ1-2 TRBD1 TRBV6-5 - CASRGTDYGYTF TGTGCCAGCAGGGGGACAGACTATGGCTACACCTTC
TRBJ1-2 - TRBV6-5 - CASSYSHGAYGYTF TGTGCCAGCAGTTACTCGCACGGTGCCTATGGCTACACCTTC
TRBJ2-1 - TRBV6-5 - CASRDTFNEQFF TGTGCCAGCAGAGACACATTTAATGAGCAGTTCTTC
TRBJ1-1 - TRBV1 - CTSSHERQGEMDTEAFF TGCACCAGCAGCCATGAGCGCCAGGGTGAAATGGACACTGAAGCTTTCTTT
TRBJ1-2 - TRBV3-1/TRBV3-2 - CASSQHDRGYTF TGTGCCAGCAGCCAACATGACAGAGGCTACACCTTC
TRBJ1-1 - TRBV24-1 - CATTPSPGANTEAFF TGTGCCACCACTCCCTCCCCAGGGGCCAACACTGAAGCTTTCTTT
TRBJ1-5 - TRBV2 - CASSGDRTGQPQHF TGTGCCAGCAGTGGAGACAGGACGGGACAGCCCCAGCATTTT
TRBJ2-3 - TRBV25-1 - CASSEGLAADTQYF TGTGCCAGCAGTGAAGGGCTAGCAGCGGATACGCAGTATTTT
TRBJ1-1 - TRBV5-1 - CASRDMPMRGQGLNTEAFF TGCGCCAGCCGCGACATGCCGATGCGGGGGCAGGGTCTCAACACTGAAGCTTTCTTT
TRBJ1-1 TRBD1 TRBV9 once CASSVGPDRGYTEAFF TGTGCCAGCAGCGTAGGCCCGGACAGGGGGTATACTGAAGCTTTCTTT
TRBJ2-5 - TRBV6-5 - CASSPTDPLETQYF TGTGCCAGCAGCCCGACAGATCCGTTGGAGACCCAGTACTTC
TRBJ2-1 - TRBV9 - CASSVGADTYNEQFF TGTGCCAGCAGCGTAGGGGCCGATACCTACAATGAGCAGTTCTTC
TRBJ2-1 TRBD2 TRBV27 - CASSFPPGGGGEQFF TGTGCCAGCAGTTTTCCCCCGGGGGGTGGAGGTGAGCAGTTCTTC
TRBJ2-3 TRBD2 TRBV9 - CASTRGTSGGTDTQYF TGTGCCAGCACCCGGGGTACTAGCGGGGGCACAGATACGCAGTATTTT
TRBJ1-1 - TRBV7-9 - CASSLGRVPFF TGTGCCAGCAGCTTAGGCAGGGTCCCTTTCTTT
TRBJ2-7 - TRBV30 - CAWGQGGSREQYF TGTGCCTGGGGTCAGGGAGGTTCGAGAGAGCAGTACTTC
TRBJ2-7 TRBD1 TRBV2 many CASSTGTGGYEQYF TGTGCCAGCAGCACAGGGACAGGGGGGTACGAGCAGTACTTC
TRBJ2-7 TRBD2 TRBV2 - CASRTSGGFYEQYF TGTGCCAGCAGGACTAGCGGGGGATTCTACGAGCAGTACTTC
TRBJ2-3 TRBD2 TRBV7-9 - CASSLLAGGGTDTQYF TGTGCCAGCAGCTTACTAGCGGGGGGGGGCACAGATACGCAGTATTTT
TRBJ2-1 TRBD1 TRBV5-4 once CASKTRTGGAEQFF TGTGCCAGCAAAACCAGAACAGGGGGCGCTGAGCAGTTCTTC
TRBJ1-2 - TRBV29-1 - CSVVRRNYGYTF TGCAGCGTTGTTCGTCGGAACTATGGCTACACCTTC
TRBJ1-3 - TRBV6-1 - CASSVPGGNTIYF TGTGCCAGCTCCGTCCCGGGAGGAAACACCATATATTTT
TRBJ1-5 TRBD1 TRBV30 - CAWGQGRNQPQHF TGTGCCTGGGGACAGGGTAGGAATCAGCCCCAGCATTTT
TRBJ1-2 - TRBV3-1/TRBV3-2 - CASSQEFADYGYTF TGTGCCAGCAGCCAAGAGTTCGCAGACTACGGCTACACCTTC
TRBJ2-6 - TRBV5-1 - CASSSSGGANVLTF TGCGCCAGCAGCTCCAGCGGTGGGGCCAACGTCCTGACTTTC
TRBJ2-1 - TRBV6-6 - CASSYDVIGGNEQFF TGTGCCAGCAGTTACGACGTTATCGGAGGCAATGAGCAGTTCTTC
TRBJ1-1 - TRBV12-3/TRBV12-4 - CASTRTDNTEAFF TGTGCCAGCACCCGGACAGACAACACTGAAGCTTTCTTT
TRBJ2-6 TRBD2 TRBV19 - CASRSMTLGGTDASGANVLTF TGTGCCAGTAGATCTATGACCTTGGGGGGGACGGATGCCTCTGGGGCCAACGTCCTGACTTTC
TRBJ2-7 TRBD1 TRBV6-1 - CASSEQGEYYEQYF TGTGCCAGCAGTGAACAGGGGGAGTACTACGAGCAGTACTTC
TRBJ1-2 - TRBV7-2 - CASSYGNRLGYTF TGTGCCAGCAGCTATGGGAACAGGCTGGGCTACACCTTC
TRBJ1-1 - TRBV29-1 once CSATGEMAFF TGCAGCGCCACGGGGGAAATGGCTTTCTTT
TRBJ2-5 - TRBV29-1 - CSVEPRLLGETQYF TGCAGCGTTGAACCCCGACTTCTCGGGGAGACCCAGTACTTC
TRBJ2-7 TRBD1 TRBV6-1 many CDFRDSHSYEQYF TGTGATTTCCGGGACAGTCACTCCTACGAGCAGTACTTC
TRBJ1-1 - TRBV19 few CASSIRGQNTEAFF TGTGCCAGTAGTATACGGGGACAGAACACTGAAGCTTTCTTT
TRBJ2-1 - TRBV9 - CASSALLANNEQFF TGTGCCAGCAGCGCCTTACTAGCCAACAATGAGCAGTTCTTC
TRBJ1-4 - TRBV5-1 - CASSYYTATNEKLFF TGCGCCAGCAGCTACTACACCGCAACTAATGAAAAACTGTTTTTT
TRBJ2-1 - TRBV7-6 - CASSLDGQSYNEQFF TGTGCCAGCAGCTTAGATGGGCAGTCATACAATGAGCAGTTCTTC
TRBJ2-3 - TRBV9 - CASSSSEGTTDTQYF TGTGCCAGCAGCTCATCAGAAGGGACTACAGATACGCAGTATTTT
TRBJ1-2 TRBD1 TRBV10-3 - CAISEARQGPTYGYTF TGTGCCATCAGTGAGGCAAGACAGGGGCCCACATATGGCTACACCTTC
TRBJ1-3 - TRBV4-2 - CASSLVEVDTIYF TGTGCCAGCAGCCTAGTCGAAGTGGACACCATATATTTT
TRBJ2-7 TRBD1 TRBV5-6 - CASTRQGRSYEQYF TGTGCCAGCACCAGACAGGGACGCTCCTACGAGCAGTACTTC
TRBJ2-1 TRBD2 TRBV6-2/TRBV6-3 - CASSLSGGSYNEQFF TGTGCCAGCAGCCTTAGCGGGGGTTCCTACAATGAGCAGTTCTTC
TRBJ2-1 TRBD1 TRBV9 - CASSTGGSEQFF TGTGCCAGCAGCACAGGGGGCTCTGAGCAGTTCTTC